This entry describes one TCR beta chain. Its antigen is not yet known. The sample holds no much larger clone one base away, and base qualities are not on file. This sample is part of a study of T-cell reconstitution after alpha-beta-depleted transplantation in children (dated by TCRdb to between 2015 and 2016). Regarding the research as a whole: T-cell immune reconstitution after TCRalphabeta/CD19-depleted allogeneic hematopoietic cell transplantation in children was quantitatively tracked in the study by means of TCR repertoire profiling. Broader findings and caveats from the paper: In some patients, the high TCRbeta diversity seen at day 60 was put down to recipient T cells and intrathymic progenitors that had survived conditioning. Hyperexpanded clone frequencies declined over subsequent months; after one year, T-cell counts and TCRbeta diversity were mostly attributed to newly produced T cells. The apparently early alphabetaT-cell count recovery about two months after transplant was reportedly dependent on only several hundred rapidly expanded clones derived from non-depleted graft cells.

CDR1 and CDR2, per the germline V gene, are SGHRS and YFSETQ. The CDR3 numbers 16 residues from cysteine through phenylalanine. Left in the record is the CDR3 DNA by itself, 48 bases read in frame from the first base. V trim: 3 bases; J trim: 0 bases; unmatched bases: 5. Libraries were made using PCR. The reads were generated on an Illumina HiSeq 2500. Molecular barcoding was employed in the preparation of TCR libraries, with unique molecular identifiers being used to normalize TCRbeta repertoire quantification. TCRdb itself trimmed the public reads at Q25 with fastp, ran MiXCR and retained productive beta chains. Rows are unified per CDR3 protein, each entry keeping the most common DNA and genes. Recorded for this sample are 700,000 to 950,000 distinct CDR3 sequences; roughly 15% of them occurred a single time. Under 6% of the sample is taken by the ten largest. In the paper's terms, the treatment or condition label means: allogeneic hematopoietic cell transplantation with graft depleted of TCRalphabeta T cells and CD19 B cells. The transplant recipients were children given TCRalphabeta/CD19-depleted allogeneic hematopoietic cell grafts.

The receptor's source is a male patient between 10 and 17 years old who had a stem cell transplant for acute lymphoblastic leukemia, so the T cells may come from the graft donor. Here the chain combines TRBV5-1 and TRBJ2-3; 9 of the junction bases match TRBD1. Material: PBMCs, mostly from graft donor cells, obtained 360 days after TCRalphabeta/CD19-depleted stem cell transplant. The CDR3 loop reads CASSSGGTGSTDTQYF. The sequenced DNA: TGCGCCAGCAGCTCTGGGGGGACAGGGAGCACAGATACGCAGTATTTT.